The present entry profiles one TCR beta chain with its context. This clone was seen only once. It has no known antigen specificity. No base qualities exist here, and no much larger clone lies one base off it. This record comes from a study of T cell responses to AZD1222 COVID-19 vaccine (dated by TCRdb to the early 2020s). Regarding the study in general: A total of about 240 trial participants underwent TCR sequencing, of whom 207 received two doses of AZD1222 and around 25 received two doses of the MenACWY control vaccine. Enrollment into the trials was organized by age into subgroups of 18-55, 56-69 and 70-plus years, and those subgroups contained roughly 140, 27 and 60 TCR-sequenced participants, respectively.

The CDR3 spans 14 residues, from the cysteine through the phenylalanine. Left in the record is the CDR3 DNA by itself, 42 bases read in frame from the first base. V is clipped by 8 bases and J by 4 bases, and the sequence between their germline boundaries is 17 bases long. CDR1 MNHEY and CDR2 SVGAGI were looked up in the germline V gene. The CDR3 regions of human TCRbeta chains were analyzed by immunosequencing. On the study's bioinformatics: Repertoire TCRs were checked for matches against a reference library of SARS-CoV-2-specific TCRs that had been generated using the MIRA antigen-specificity platform. Breadth was defined as the fraction of unique TCRs that were SARS-CoV-2-associated, and depth was defined as the fraction of total T cells that were SARS-CoV-2-associated. Using the MIRA data, each spike-specific TCR was assigned both to the spike region to which the TCR was reactive and to a CD4 or CD8 class. Log10-transformed breadth and depth values were compared by one-way ANOVA with Sidak's multiple comparisons tests. TCRdb retrieved this table from immuneACCESS and kept in-frame rearrangements only. Not all clones are present; in checked studies, unresolved V genes account for under half, and no reason is known for the remainder. The D gene and trimming were derived from the DNA, and the V and J assignments and clone size from that table. Recorded for this sample are around 140,000 clones; about 92% of them occurred a single time. 3% to 4% of the sample is taken by the ten largest.

The time point label corresponds to: about 28 days (+/-7) after the second vaccine dose. AZD1222 recipients whose second dose came at about 4 weeks and those whose second dose came at about 12 weeks were combined into one group, since spike-specific TCR depth and breadth did not differ between the two schedules. Vaccinee samples came from UK trials COV001 and COV002, including a single-blind randomized controlled phase 2/3 trial of AZD1222 (ChAdOx1 nCoV-19) in healthy adults. Trial participant PBMC samples were collected at day 0 and day 28 after the second dose for TCRbeta chain sequencing. The study at large found these results: A significant rise in spike-specific TCR breadth and depth was observed after two AZD1222 doses relative to day 0 and relative to MenACWY recipients. In the small 56-69-year group, the increase in depth fell short of significance, most likely because of low power. Conclusions about previously exposed vaccinees are limited because only five to seven AZD1222 recipients were SARS-CoV-2 seropositive at baseline. Participants were mostly white British, with more females than males. The authors suggested clonal diversity may have been underestimated. Vaccine-associated CD4 TCRs spanned the whole spike protein, with dominant responses in regions 160-218 and 743-854. Because no samples from the day 14 peak response were available, repertoires could be characterized only after the peak T cell response. Reportedly, close to half of the unique spike-specific TCRs recognized epitopes lying outside the regions that are mutated in the B.1.351 and B.1.1.7 variants.

In this chain, TRBV6-5 is recombined with TRBJ1-2, with TRBD1 tentatively as D gene (6 bases match). The sequenced sample was peripheral blood, obtained 28 days after the second AZD1222 dose. The sequence was obtained from an adult who received the AZD1222 COVID-19 vaccine. The CDR3 amino acid sequence is: CASGPGGPSYGYTF. The DNA sequence is given as TGTGCCAGCGGGCCCGGGGGGCCATCCTATGGCTACACCTTC.